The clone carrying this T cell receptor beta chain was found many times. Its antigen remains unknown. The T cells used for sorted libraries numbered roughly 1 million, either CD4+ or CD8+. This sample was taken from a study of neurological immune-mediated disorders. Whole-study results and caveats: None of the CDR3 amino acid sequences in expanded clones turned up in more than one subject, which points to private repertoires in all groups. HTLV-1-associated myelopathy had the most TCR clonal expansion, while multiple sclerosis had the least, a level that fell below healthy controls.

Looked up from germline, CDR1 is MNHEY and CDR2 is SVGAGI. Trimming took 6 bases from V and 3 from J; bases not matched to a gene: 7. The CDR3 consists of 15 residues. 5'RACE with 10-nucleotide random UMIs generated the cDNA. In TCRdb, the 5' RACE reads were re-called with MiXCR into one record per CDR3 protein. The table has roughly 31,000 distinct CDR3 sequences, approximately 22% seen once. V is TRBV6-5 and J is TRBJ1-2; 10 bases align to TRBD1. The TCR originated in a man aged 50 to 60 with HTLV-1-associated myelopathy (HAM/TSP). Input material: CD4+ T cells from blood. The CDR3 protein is CASRGLGTGDYGYTF. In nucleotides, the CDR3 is TGTGCCAGCAGAGGTCTTGGGACAGGGGACTATGGCTACACCTTC.